The 14 T cell receptor beta chains in this list originate from one sample, sequenced in a study of identical twins. TCRdb analysed the 5' RACE reads with MiXCR anew, one entry per CDR3 protein. This table has more than 350,000 distinct CDR3 sequences, around 9% appearing once. The sequenced sample consisted of naive T cells sorted from blood. All receptors derive from a woman aged 50 to 60 in good health.

J is TRBJ2-1 and V is TRBV12-3 or TRBV12-4; 9 bases align to TRBD2. V shed 6 bases and J 9 bases; nucleotides not matched to a gene: 6. This CDR3 has 13 amino acids. The CDR3 DNA is TGTGCCAGCAGCGAGGGACTAGCATCTGAGCAGTTCTTC. It translates to CASSEGLASEQFF.

In this sample, this clonotype turned up once. This rearrangement joins TRBV3-1 to TRBJ2-7; D is unclear. Germline V lookup: CDR1 LGHDT, CDR2 YNNKEL (reference sequence). Trimming shortened V by 1 base and J by 4 bases, and 8 bases separated the two germline ends. The CDR3 contains 13 residues. As DNA, the CDR3 is TGTGCCAGCAGCCAAGGTCCCGGGTACGAGCAGTACGTC. Amino acid sequence: CASSQGPGYEQYV.

The table lists this clonotype with many counts. The chain uses TRBV29-1 and TRBJ2-4, with D perhaps matching TRBD1 (5 bases). Deletions cut 8 bases from V and 0 bases from J, with 14 bases between. The CDR3 contains 14 residues. The germline V gene has CDR1 SQVTM and CDR2 ANQGSEA. CDR3 sequence reads: CSFTSGLAKNIQYF. The CDR3 coding sequence is TGCAGCTTTACCTCAGGGCTAGCCAAAAACATTCAGTACTTC.

The V call is TRBV5-1, the J call TRBJ2-2; D is unresolved. V was clipped by 0 bases and J by 6 bases, with 6 bases between them. CDR1 SGHRS and CDR2 YFSETQ come from the germline V gene. The CDR3 spans 13 residues. The CDR3 DNA reads as TGCGCCAGCAGCTTGGATGCGGCCGGGGAGCTGTTTTTT. Translating gives CASSLDAAGELFF.

This clonotype was seen a handful of times. The gene calls are TRBV6-5 and TRBJ1-1; D may be TRBD1 (6 bases). CDR3 length equals 12 residues. Germline V lookup: CDR1 MNHEY, CDR2 SVGAGI. V lost 7 bases to trimming and J lost 11 bases, with 17 bases between them. CDR3 residues: CASTSRQGQAFF. The CDR3 region has the DNA TGTGCCAGCACCTCCCGGCAGGGGCAGGCTTTCTTT.

This clonotype was counted a few times. Written as DNA, the CDR3 is TGTGCCAGCTCACCACCGAACAGGGTGGGTGACATTCAGTACTTC. This codes for CASSPPNRVGDIQYF. The chain links TRBV18 to TRBJ2-4; maybe TRBD1 (6 bases). The germline V gene encodes CDR1 KGHSH and CDR2 LQKENI. The CDR3 length is 15 residues. Deletions cut 0 bases from V and 8 bases from J, with 14 bases between.

This clonotype was recorded at least ten times. V gene TRBV5-1 combines with J gene TRBJ2-5; tentative D call: TRBD1 (5 bases). There are 14 residues in the CDR3. Germline values: CDR1 SGHRS, CDR2 YFSETQ. V was trimmed by 1 base and J by 1 base, leaving 8 bases between them. The CDR3 DNA is TGCGCCAGCAGCTTGAGGGGCCTCCAAGAGACCCAGTACTTC. Amino acid sequence: CASSLRGLQETQYF.

This clonotype was seen a few times. This chain uses TRBV4-1 with TRBJ2-2; D is possibly TRBD1 (5 bases). The germline gives CDR1 MGHRA, CDR2 YSYEKL. Trimming pared 3 bases from V and 0 bases from J, leaving 8 bases between. The CDR3 length is 15 residues. The CDR3 spells CASSQTVSNTGELFF. As DNA, the CDR3 is TGCGCCAGCAGCCAGACAGTTTCGAACACCGGGGAGCTGTTTTTT.

The chain links TRBV20-1 to TRBJ2-2, with a weak D call TRBD2 (6 bases). Trimming took 5 bases from V and 2 from J, leaving 15 bases between them. Germline-derived CDR1 and CDR2 are DFQATT and SNEGSKA (reference sequence). The CDR3 has 15 amino acids. In nucleotides, the CDR3 is TGCAGTGCTGGCCGGGGGAGCCGAAACACCGGGGAGCTGTTTTTT. The encoded protein is CSAGRGSRNTGELFF.

This clonotype was seen many times. The rearrangement joins TRBV12-3 or TRBV12-4 to TRBJ2-3; TRBD2 might be the D (6 bases). The CDR3 covers 15 residues. V was trimmed by 1 base and J by 1 base, leaving 9 bases between them. This chain's CDR3 is CASSLGASGTDTQYF. The CDR3 nucleotides are TGTGCCAGCAGTTTAGGTGCTAGCGGCACAGATACGCAGTATTTT.

The gene calls are TRBV12-3 or TRBV12-4 and TRBJ2-2; D is tentatively TRBD1 or TRBD2 (5 bases each). Trimming cost V 7 bases and J 1 base, with 10 bases left between them. There are 14 residues in the CDR3. CDR3 protein: CASKGTLNTGELFF. The CDR3 nucleotides are TGTGCCAGCAAGGGGACCCTGAACACCGGGGAGCTGTTTTTT.

The V call is TRBV7-3, the J call TRBJ1-1, with D unresolved. V was cut by 0 bases and J by 5 bases, with 7 bases left in between. Germline CDR1 is SGHTA and CDR2 is FQGTGA. This CDR3 contains 13 residues. CDR3 protein: CASSLTGKTEAFF. The CDR3 DNA reads as TGTGCCAGCAGCTTAACGGGTAAAACTGAAGCTTTCTTT.

This clonotype was picked up a small number of times. V gene TRBV6-5 combines with J gene TRBJ2-2; D possibly uses TRBD1 or TRBD2 (5 bases each). V was cut by 2 bases and J by 4 bases, with 17 bases left in between. The germline CDR1 and CDR2 sequences are MNHEY and SVGAGI. The CDR3 is 17 residues long. This CDR3 reads CASSYQLSGTTTGELFF. The CDR3 nucleotides are TGTGCCAGCAGTTACCAACTTTCCGGGACCACCACCGGGGAGCTGTTTTTT.

The V call is TRBV19, the J call TRBJ2-3; D remains ambiguous. V dropped 6 bases and J dropped 4 bases, with 5 bases sitting between them. Looked up from germline, CDR1 is LNHDA and CDR2 is SQIVND (reference sequence). The CDR3 consists of 11 residues. The CDR3 protein is CASRISDTQYF. CDR3 DNA sequence: TGTGCCAGTAGAATCTCAGATACGCAGTATTTT.